This TCR beta chain is drawn from a study of glioma-infiltrating T cells. Study conclusions and caveats: Non-neoplastic patients had below-expected tissue-blood divergence, while all gliomas exceeded expectation. Very few CDR3 sequences were shared between tissue and blood.

Germline V CDR1 and CDR2: SGHVS, FNYEAQ. This CDR3 has 15 residues. About this clonotype: Antigen unknown. One end of the junction is discordant with germline, which a read error may explain.

TCR alpha and beta CDR3 regions were amplified from RNA using iRepertoire nested multiplex PCR. For one-step reverse transcription and amplification, 100-400 ng of tissue mRNA or PBMC total RNA was used. MiXCR, run by TCRdb on the multiplex PCR reads, gives a single entry per CDR3 protein. The sample consists of about 12,000 distinct CDR3 sequences, less than 30% of them appearing once. The V and J genes are TRBV7-6 and TRBJ2-7; D not certain. The J call may not be correct, given that the DNA end is closer to TRBJ2-1. The source material was glioma tissue, nonneoplastic brain tissue, or PBMCs (not recorded which). This TCR was sampled from a human donor with low-grade glioma or glioblastoma, undergoing nonglioma brain surgery, or in good health (not recorded which). For the CDR3, the DNA is TGTGCCAGCAGCTTAGCGGTTTGGTCCTACAATGGGCAGTTCTTC. Encoded protein: CASSLAVWSYNGQFF.